This TCR beta chain was documented in a study of blood T cell repertoires in COVID-19 (dated by TCRdb to about 2020). Regarding the research as a whole: Collaborator samples came from the United States, Italy and Spain and covered acute and convalescent phases of COVID-19. The material from the prospective study consisted of cDNA or gDNA derived from T cells, B-cell-depleted T cells, or PBMCs. The sample metadata nearly always contained a de-identified subject ID, COVID-19 status, age in years and sex. Deeply sampled blood TCRbeta repertoires from subjects exposed to, actively infected with, or recovered from COVID-19 were included in the dataset. The repertoires were made available in a free public database intended to serve as a resource for research on the immune response to SARS-CoV-2. The samples were drawn from the first 160 participants of the ongoing ImmuneRACE study and from 1,254 subjects provided by 6 global collaborators. HLA class I and class II types, where available, came from metadata supplied by the sample provider rather than from assay-based typing. The research as a whole found: The quantity of clinical and demographic metadata differed by source and by participant and was supplied without curation.

Germline trimming: 7 bases from V, 0 bases from J; junction bases outside gene matches: 6. The CDR3 numbers 15 residues from cysteine through phenylalanine. This entry keeps only the CDR3 DNA: 45 bases, framed from base 1. Looking up the germline V gene yields CDR1 MNHEY and CDR2 SVGAGI. TCRbeta CDR3 regions were amplified from genomic DNA using the immunoSEQ Assay, a bias-controlled multiplex PCR. On the authors' methods: The number of nucleated cells in each sample was estimated by amplification of reference gene primers within the assay. To quantify the absolute abundance of each unique TCRbeta CDR3 rearrangement, sequence reads were collapsed and filtered. For each sample, productive Simpson clonality was calculated by taking the square root of Simpson's diversity index across productive rearrangements. TCRdb's version of the immuneACCESS table is confined to in-frame rearrangements and falls short of the full clone set. An unresolved V gene accounts for under half of the shortfall where checked; the remainder is of unknown origin. That table supplies the V and J calls and clone size; D and trimming were determined from the DNA. The table for this sample lists around 330,000 clones; 89% of them were counted only once. Clones ranked in the top ten supply 5.2% of the sample.

Note on this clone: Its antigen is currently not known. The sample holds no much larger clone one base away, and base qualities are not on file.

Participants in the prospective study were aged 18 to 89 years, lived in under 30 United States geographic areas, and enrolled through a virtual design. Cohort assignment in the prospective study relied on participant-reported clinical history from a screening survey and a study questionnaire. Recovered participants in ImmuneRACE Cohort 3 were defined as having two consecutive negative NP/OP PCR tests, clearance from a healthcare professional, or resolution of symptoms. In the prospective study, whole blood, serum and a nasopharyngeal or oropharyngeal swab were collected from each participant by mobile phlebotomists. Prospective study participants could optionally give additional blood draws and questionnaires over a roughly 2-month period. Before DNA extraction, prospective study blood samples were shipped either frozen or at room temperature.

The specimen was PBMCs or T cells enriched from blood (not recorded which). The V and J segments used are TRBV6-5 and TRBJ1-3, with 7 middle bases fitting TRBD1. The receptor was isolated from a man in his 60s who had recovered from COVID-19. CDR3 reads: CASMRAGGSGNTIYF. In nucleotide form, the sequence is TGTGCCAGCATGAGGGCAGGGGGCTCTGGAAACACCATATATTTT.